This T cell receptor beta chain emerged from a study of OX40 agonist ivuxolimab in advanced cancers. The V and J ends lost 6 bases and 7 bases respectively, with 19 bases between them. Germline V lookup: CDR1 MNHEY, CDR2 SVGAGI. The length of the CDR3 is 14 residues. TCRdb's table, derived via immunoSEQ multiplex PCR, lists solely in-frame clones and lacks some. The sample contains about 34,000 clones, approximately 89% of which appear only once. The TCR sequence derives from an adult with an advanced solid tumor such as melanoma, head and neck, liver or kidney cancer. The V call is TRBV6-5, the J call TRBJ2-7; the D gene is possibly TRBD1 (6 bases). The sample consisted of CD4+ or CD8+ T cells sorted from blood, taken in a trial of the OX40 agonist ivuxolimab. CDR3 residues: CASSLWGPSSEQYF. CDR3 nucleotides: TGTGCCAGCAGCCTATGGGGGCCGTCGAGTGAGCAGTACTTC.